These 19 T cell receptor beta chains originate from one sample sequenced in a study of blood T cell repertoires in COVID-19. Libraries were prepared by immunoSEQ multiplex PCR; TCRdb keeps only in-frame clonotypes and omits some of them. Of 400,000 to 550,000 clones in the sample, nearly 90% were seen once. Source material: PBMCs or T cells enriched from blood (not recorded which). The receptors derive from a young woman with acute COVID-19.

This chain connects TRBV5-5 to TRBJ2-7; a weak D match, TRBD1 (6 bases). With 2 bases removed from V and 5 bases from J, the gap between germline ends came to 11 bases. This CDR3 contains 13 residues. Germline CDR1 and CDR2: SGHKS and YYEKEE (reference sequence). The CDR3, as DNA: TGTGCCAGCAGCTTCAACAGGGCACACGAGCAGTACTTC. It specifies CASSFNRAHEQYF.

The V call is TRBV7-3, the J call TRBJ1-1; D not certain. With 1 base removed from V and 2 bases from J, the gap between germline ends came to 5 bases. This CDR3 comprises 13 residues. Looked up from germline, CDR1 is SGHTA and CDR2 is FQGTGA. CDR3 sequence: CASSLNGNTEAFF. The CDR3 DNA reads as TGTGCCAGCAGCTTAAACGGTAACACTGAAGCTTTCTTT.

The chain is built from TRBV7-2 and TRBJ2-7; unclear D gene. Germline loops: CDR1 SGHTA, CDR2 FQGNSA. The CDR3 consists of 13 residues. V was trimmed by 5 bases and J by 3 bases, leaving 11 bases between them. The CDR3 spells CASSQNAIYEQYF. In DNA form, the CDR3 reads TGTGCCAGCAGCCAAAACGCGATCTACGAGCAGTACTTC.

This chain connects TRBV30 to TRBJ1-6; perhaps TRBD1 as D (5 bases). This CDR3 region has 16 residues. V lost 3 bases, J lost 7 bases, and 19 bases lay in between. The germline V gene has CDR1 GTSNPN and CDR2 SVGIG (reference sequence). CDR3 DNA sequence: TGTGCCTGGAGCGCCGATAAGACAGCGGGGAATTCACCCCTCCACTTT. It translates to CAWSADKTAGNSPLHF.

The chain is built from TRBV7-3 and TRBJ2-1; a possible D gene is TRBD2 (5 bases). Trimming shortened V by 3 bases and J by 10 bases, and 10 bases separated the two germline ends. Germline-derived CDR1 and CDR2 are SGHTA and FQGTGA. CDR3 length: 12 residues. For the CDR3, the DNA is TGTGCCAGCAGCTTTGAGGGTCGGGAGCAGTTCTTC. Translation: CASSFEGREQFF.

This clone appeared once. This chain links TRBV6-6 with TRBJ2-3, with TRBD1 identical over 8 bases. The CDR3 has 15 amino acids. With V trimmed by 6 bases and J by 2 bases, 7 bases remained unmatched. The germline V gene has CDR1 MNHNY and CDR2 SVGAGI (reference sequence). CDR3 sequence reads: CASRFRDRFTDTQYF. CDR3 nucleotides: TGTGCCAGCAGGTTCCGGGACAGGTTCACAGATACGCAGTATTTT.

This sequence joins TRBV4-3 and TRBJ1-2, with D maybe TRBD1 (6 bases). V dropped 8 bases and J dropped 6 bases, with 19 bases sitting between them. This CDR3 spans 14 amino acids. The germline V gene encodes CDR1 LGHNA and CDR2 YSLEER. CDR3 protein: CASGPITGFNGYTF. The CDR3 coding sequence is TGCGCCAGCGGCCCCATTACAGGGTTTAATGGCTACACCTTC.

The rearrangement uses TRBV6-5 and TRBJ1-4, with D possibly being TRBD1 (5 bases). The germline V gene has CDR1 MNHEY and CDR2 SVGAGI. CDR3 length equals 13 residues. V lost 10 bases to trimming and J lost 8 bases, with 17 bases between them. CDR3 sequence reads: CATRDGGTEKLFF. The CDR3 nucleotides read TGTGCCACCAGGGACGGGGGAACCGAAAAACTGTTTTTT.

J is TRBJ1-6 and V is TRBV7-2; 12 bases are a match to TRBD1. Trimming at V came to 6 bases and at J to 9 bases, leaving 3 bases not matched to a gene. Per germline, CDR1 SGHTA and CDR2 FQGNSA. CDR3 size: 14 residues. CDR3 DNA: TGTGCCAGCAGTAAGGGACAGGGGGCTTCACCCCTCCACTTT. Translation: CASSKGQGASPLHF. Combining the CDR3 with reference TRBV7-2 and TRBJ1-6 gives the whole variable domain GAGVSQSPSNKVTEKGKDVELRCDPISGHTALYWYRQSLGQGLEFLIYFQGNSAPDKSGLPSDRFSAERTGGSVSTLTIQRTQQEDSAVYLCASSKGQGASPLHFGNGTRLTVT.

The V and J genes are TRBV9 and TRBJ1-2; 10 nucleotides match TRBD1. Trimming cost V 3 bases and J 2 bases; bases outside gene matches: 4. The CDR3 has 15 residues. CDR1 SGDLS and CDR2 YYNGEE come from the germline V gene. The CDR3 region has the DNA TGTGCCAGCAGCGCCGACAGGGGGCGAAACTATGGCTACACCTTC. Amino acid sequence: CASSADRGRNYGYTF.

This clone showed up just a few times. V usage is TRBV4-1 and J usage is TRBJ1-4; the match to TRBD1 covers 7 bases. Per germline, CDR1 MGHRA and CDR2 YSYEKL. Trimming took 3 bases from V and 2 from J; bases not matched to a gene: 3. The CDR3 sequence is 15 residues long. Written as DNA, the CDR3 is TGCGCCAGCAGCCAGACAGGGACTACTAATGAAAAACTGTTTTTT. Encoded protein: CASSQTGTTNEKLFF.

V usage is TRBV18 and J usage is TRBJ2-4; a possible D gene is TRBD2 (6 bases). The germline V gene has CDR1 KGHSH and CDR2 LQKENI. The CDR3 spans 16 residues. Trimming took 3 bases from V and 0 from J, leaving 12 bases between them. This chain's CDR3 is CASSPSEGKAKNIQYF. CDR3 DNA sequence: TGTGCCAGCTCACCTTCGGAGGGAAAAGCCAAAAACATTCAGTACTTC.

This clone was counted once. The chain uses TRBV11-2 and TRBJ2-3; 8 bases match TRBD1. Per germline, CDR1 SGHAT and CDR2 FQNNGV. This CDR3 contains 17 residues. V shed 5 bases and J 4 bases; nucleotides not matched to a gene: 14. The CDR3 is CASSPTSRGQLADTQYF. CDR3 DNA sequence: TGTGCCAGCAGCCCAACCAGCAGGGGGCAGTTGGCAGATACGCAGTATTTT.

This clone was found many times. This chain's CDR3 is CASRKGEKAFF. CDR3 in DNA: TGTGCCAGCAGGAAGGGGGAAAAAGCTTTCTTT. The genes are TRBV12-3 or TRBV12-4 and TRBJ1-1, with D perhaps TRBD1 (6 bases). V lost 6 bases, J lost 9 bases, and 11 bases lay in between. The CDR3 runs 11 residues.

To note about this clone: Other DNA sequences of this sample code for an identical CDR3. The J gene is TRBJ1-2, the V gene TRBV7-9; D not resolved. Germline V lookup: CDR1 SEHNR, CDR2 FQNEAQ (reference sequence). Trimming removed 5 bases from V and 2 bases from J, with 3 bases in between. This CDR3 is 11 amino acids long. The CDR3 region has the DNA TGTGCCAGCAGCAGCAACTATGGCTACACCTTC. Residues: CASSSNYGYTF.

This chain links TRBV6-5 with TRBJ1-4, with TRBD1 matching over 10 bases. This CDR3 is 16 amino acids long. The ends lost 2 bases at V and 8 bases at J; junction bases unmatched: 8. The germline CDR1 and CDR2 sequences are MNHEY and SVGAGI. CDR3 DNA: TGTGCCAGCAGTTACGATGGGACAGGGGTAGTCGAAAAACTGTTTTTT. It specifies CASSYDGTGVVEKLFF.

This chain joins TRBV18 and TRBJ1-5, with 11 bases fitting TRBD1. CDR3 length: 13 residues. V lost 4 bases and J lost 8; bases outside the gene matches: 1. The germline V gene has CDR1 KGHSH and CDR2 LQKENI. The CDR3 here is CASSQGQGEPQHF. The DNA for the CDR3 is TGTGCCAGCTCACAGGGACAGGGGGAGCCCCAGCATTTT.

V usage is TRBV19 and J usage is TRBJ1-2; 9 positions agree with TRBD1. V was pared by 6 bases and J by 4 bases, with 12 bases of the junction left unmatched. Germline V gene data show CDR1 as LNHDA and CDR2 as SQIVND (reference sequence). This CDR3 contains 16 residues. CDR3 residues: CASSLLLQGASYGYTF. The CDR3 bases are TGTGCCAGTAGCCTACTCCTACAGGGGGCGAGCTATGGCTACACCTTC.

This sequence joins TRBV28 and TRBJ2-5, with 7 nucleotides matching TRBD1. Germline loops: CDR1 MDHEN, CDR2 SYDVKM. The ends lost 4 bases at V and 4 bases at J; junction bases unmatched: 3. The CDR3 extends over 13 amino acids. CDR3 nucleotide sequence: TGTGCCAGCAGTTCCGGGACAGCAGAGACCCAGTACTTC. The encoded protein is CASSSGTAETQYF.